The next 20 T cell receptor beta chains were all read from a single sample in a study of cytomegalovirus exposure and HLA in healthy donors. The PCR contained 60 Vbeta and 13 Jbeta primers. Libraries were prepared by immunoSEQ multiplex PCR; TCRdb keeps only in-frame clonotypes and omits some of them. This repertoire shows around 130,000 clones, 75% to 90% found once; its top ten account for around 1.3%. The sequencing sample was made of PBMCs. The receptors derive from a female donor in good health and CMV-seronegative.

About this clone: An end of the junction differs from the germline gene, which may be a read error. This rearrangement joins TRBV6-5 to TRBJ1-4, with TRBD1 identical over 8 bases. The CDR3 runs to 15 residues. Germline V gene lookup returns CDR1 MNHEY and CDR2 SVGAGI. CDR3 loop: CVSRKFGQGGEKLFF. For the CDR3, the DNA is TGTGTCAGCAGAAAATTTGGACAGGGTGGTGAAAAACTGTTTTTT.

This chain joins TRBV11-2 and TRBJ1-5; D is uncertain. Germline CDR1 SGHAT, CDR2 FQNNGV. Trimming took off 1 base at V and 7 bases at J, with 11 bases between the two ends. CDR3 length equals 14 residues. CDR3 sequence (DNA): TGTGCCAGCAGCTTAGGAGGCGCAAGGCAGCCCCAGCATTTT. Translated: CASSLGGARQPQHF.

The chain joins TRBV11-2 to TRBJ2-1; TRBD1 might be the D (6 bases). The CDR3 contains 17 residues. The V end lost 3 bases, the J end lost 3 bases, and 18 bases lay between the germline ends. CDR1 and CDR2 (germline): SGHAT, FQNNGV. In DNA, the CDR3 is TGTGCCAGCAGCTTTATCCTACACATGACAGGCTACAATGAGCAGTTCTTC. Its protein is CASSFILHMTGYNEQFF.

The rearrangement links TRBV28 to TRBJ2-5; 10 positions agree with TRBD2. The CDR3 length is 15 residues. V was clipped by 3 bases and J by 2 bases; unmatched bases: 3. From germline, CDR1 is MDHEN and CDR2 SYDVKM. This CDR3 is CASSLWTSGQETQYF. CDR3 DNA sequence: TGTGCCAGCAGTTTGTGGACTAGCGGTCAAGAGACCCAGTACTTC.

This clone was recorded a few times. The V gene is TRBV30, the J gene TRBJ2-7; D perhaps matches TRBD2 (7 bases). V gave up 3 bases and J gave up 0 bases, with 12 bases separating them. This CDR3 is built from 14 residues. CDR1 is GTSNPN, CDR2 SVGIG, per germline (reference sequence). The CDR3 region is CAWREGDYSYEQYF. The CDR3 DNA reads TGTGCCTGGAGGGAGGGGGACTACTCCTACGAGCAGTACTTC.

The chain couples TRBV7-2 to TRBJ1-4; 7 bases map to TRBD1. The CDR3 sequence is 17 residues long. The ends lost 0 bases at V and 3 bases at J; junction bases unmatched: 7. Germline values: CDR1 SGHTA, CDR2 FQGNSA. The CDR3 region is CASSLAKGTGANEKLFF. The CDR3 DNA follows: TGTGCCAGCAGCTTAGCGAAGGGAACAGGGGCTAATGAAAAACTGTTTTTT.

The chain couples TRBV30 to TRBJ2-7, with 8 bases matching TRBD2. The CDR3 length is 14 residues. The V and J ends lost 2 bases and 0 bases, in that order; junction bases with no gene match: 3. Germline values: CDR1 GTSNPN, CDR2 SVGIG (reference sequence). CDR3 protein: CAWSSGSLSYEQYF. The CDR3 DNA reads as TGTGCCTGGAGTAGCGGGAGTCTCTCCTACGAGCAGTACTTC. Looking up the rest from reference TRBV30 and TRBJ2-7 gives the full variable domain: SQTIHQWPATLVQPVGSPLSLECTVEGTSNPNLYWYRQAAGRGLQLLFYSVGIGQISSEVPQNLSASRPQDRQFILSSKKLLLSDSGFYLCAWSSGSLSYEQYFGPGTRLTVT.

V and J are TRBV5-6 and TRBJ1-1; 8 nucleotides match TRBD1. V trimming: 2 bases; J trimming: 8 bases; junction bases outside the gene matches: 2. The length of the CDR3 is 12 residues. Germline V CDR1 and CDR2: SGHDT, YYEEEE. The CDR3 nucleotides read TGTGCCAGCAGCTTTGGGACAGGCGAAGCTTTCTTT. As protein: CASSFGTGEAFF.

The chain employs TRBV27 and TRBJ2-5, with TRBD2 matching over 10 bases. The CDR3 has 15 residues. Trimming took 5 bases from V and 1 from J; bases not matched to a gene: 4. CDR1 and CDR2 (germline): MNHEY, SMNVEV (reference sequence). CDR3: CASSPSGGTQETQYF. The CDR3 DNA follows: TGTGCCAGCAGTCCTAGCGGGGGTACCCAAGAGACCCAGTACTTC.

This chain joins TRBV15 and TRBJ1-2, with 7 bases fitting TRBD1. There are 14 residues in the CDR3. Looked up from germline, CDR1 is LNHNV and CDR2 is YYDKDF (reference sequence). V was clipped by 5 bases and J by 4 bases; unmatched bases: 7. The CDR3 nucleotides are TGTGCCACCAGCTCTCGACAGGGTTCCTATGGCTACACCTTC. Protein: CATSSRQGSYGYTF. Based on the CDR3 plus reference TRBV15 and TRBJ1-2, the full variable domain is DAMVIQNPRYQVTQFGKPVTLSCSQTLNHNVMYWYQQKSSQAPKLLFHYYDKDFNNEADTPDNFQSRRPNTSFCFLDIRSPGLGDTAMYLCATSSRQGSYGYTFGSGTRLTVV.

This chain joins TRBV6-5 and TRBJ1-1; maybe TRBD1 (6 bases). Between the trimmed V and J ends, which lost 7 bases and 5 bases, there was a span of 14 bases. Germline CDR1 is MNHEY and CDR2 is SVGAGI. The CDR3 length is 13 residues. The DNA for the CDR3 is TGTGCCAGCAAGGACAGTTCTGGGACTGAAGCTTTCTTT. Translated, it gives CASKDSSGTEAFF.

CDR3 nucleotide sequence: TGTGCCAGTAGTTCGGCAGGGAAAAGGCCCACTGGGCAGCCCCAGCATTTT. This gives the protein CASSSAGKRPTGQPQHF. The chain uses TRBV19 and TRBJ1-5; possibly TRBD1 for D (5 bases). Trimming pared 5 bases from V and 7 bases from J, leaving 24 bases between. This CDR3 is 17 amino acids long. Germline lookup yields CDR1 LNHDA and CDR2 SQIVND (reference sequence).

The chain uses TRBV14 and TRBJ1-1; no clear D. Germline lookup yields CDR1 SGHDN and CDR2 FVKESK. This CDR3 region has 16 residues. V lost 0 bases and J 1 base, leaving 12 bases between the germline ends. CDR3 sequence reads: CASSQDDFGPNTEAFF. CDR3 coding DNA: TGTGCCAGCAGCCAAGATGATTTTGGGCCGAACACTGAAGCTTTCTTT.

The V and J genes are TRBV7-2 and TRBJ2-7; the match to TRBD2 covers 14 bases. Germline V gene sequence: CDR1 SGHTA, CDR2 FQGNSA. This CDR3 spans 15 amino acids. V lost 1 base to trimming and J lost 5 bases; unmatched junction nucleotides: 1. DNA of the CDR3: TGTGCCAGCAGCTTAGGGGGACTAGCGGGAGACGAGCAGTACTTC. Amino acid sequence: CASSLGGLAGDEQYF.

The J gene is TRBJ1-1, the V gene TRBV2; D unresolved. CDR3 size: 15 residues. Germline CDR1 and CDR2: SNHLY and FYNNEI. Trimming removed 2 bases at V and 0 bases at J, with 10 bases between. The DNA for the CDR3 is TGTGCCAGCAGTGAAAGATTGCCGGTGAACACTGAAGCTTTCTTT. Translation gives CASSERLPVNTEAFF.

Here the CDR3 reads CASSLQGFTEAFF. CDR3 bases: TGTGCCAGCAGTTTACAGGGTTTCACTGAAGCTTTCTTT. V gene TRBV2 combines with J gene TRBJ1-1, with a weak D call TRBD1 (6 bases). V dropped 5 bases and J dropped 4 bases, with 11 bases sitting between them. Germline assignment: CDR1 SNHLY and CDR2 FYNNEI. The CDR3 has 13 residues.

The chain's CDR3 is CASRGLAGGSGLYF. In DNA form, the CDR3 reads TGTGCCAGCAGGGGTCTAGCGGGAGGGAGTGGTTTGTACTTC. The V and J genes are TRBV28 and TRBJ2-7, with 12 bases fitting TRBD2. CDR1 MDHEN and CDR2 SYDVKM come from the germline V gene. With 6 bases clipped from V and 12 bases from J, the junction kept 12 bases outside the gene matches. This CDR3 has 14 residues.

CDR3 bases: TGTGCCAGCAGCGAGATGCGGACTAGCGGGAGTGAGGTGTTCTTC. Translating it yields CASSEMRTSGSEVFF. V gene TRBV7-2 combines with J gene TRBJ2-1; TRBD2 aligns across 13 bases. V shed 5 bases and J 15 bases; nucleotides not matched to a gene: 13. Germline CDR1 is SGHTA and CDR2 is FQGNSA. The CDR3 loop spans 15 amino acids.

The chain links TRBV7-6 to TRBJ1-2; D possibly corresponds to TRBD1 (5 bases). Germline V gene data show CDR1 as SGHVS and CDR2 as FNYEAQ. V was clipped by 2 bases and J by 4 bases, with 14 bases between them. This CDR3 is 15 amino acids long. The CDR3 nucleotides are TGTGCCAGCAGCTTATCCCTGGACAAAGCCTATGGCTACACCTTC. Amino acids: CASSLSLDKAYGYTF.

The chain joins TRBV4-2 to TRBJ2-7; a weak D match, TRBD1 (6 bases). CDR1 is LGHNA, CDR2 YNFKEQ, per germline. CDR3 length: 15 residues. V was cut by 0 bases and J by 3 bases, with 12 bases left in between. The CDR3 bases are TGTGCCAGCAGCCAAGATGTGGACAGCCACTACGAGCAGTACTTC. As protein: CASSQDVDSHYEQYF.